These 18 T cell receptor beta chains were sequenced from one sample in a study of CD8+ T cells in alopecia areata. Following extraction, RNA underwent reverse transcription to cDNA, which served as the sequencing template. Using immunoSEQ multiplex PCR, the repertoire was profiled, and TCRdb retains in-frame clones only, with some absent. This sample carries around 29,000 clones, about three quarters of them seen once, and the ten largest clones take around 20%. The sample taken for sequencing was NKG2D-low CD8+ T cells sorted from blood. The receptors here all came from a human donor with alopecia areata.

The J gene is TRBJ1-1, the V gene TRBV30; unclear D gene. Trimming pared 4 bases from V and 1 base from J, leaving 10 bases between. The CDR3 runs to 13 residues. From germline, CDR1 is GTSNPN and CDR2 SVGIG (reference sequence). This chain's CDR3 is CAWNRMGNTEAFF. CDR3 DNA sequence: TGTGCCTGGAATCGGATGGGGAACACTGAAGCTTTCTTT.

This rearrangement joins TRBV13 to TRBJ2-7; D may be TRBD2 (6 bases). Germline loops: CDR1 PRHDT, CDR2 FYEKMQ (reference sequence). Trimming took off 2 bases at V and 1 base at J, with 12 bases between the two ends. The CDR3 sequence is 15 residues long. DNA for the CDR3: TGTGCCAGCAGCTTACGCGGGACGGATTCCTACGAGCAGTACTTC. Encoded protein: CASSLRGTDSYEQYF.

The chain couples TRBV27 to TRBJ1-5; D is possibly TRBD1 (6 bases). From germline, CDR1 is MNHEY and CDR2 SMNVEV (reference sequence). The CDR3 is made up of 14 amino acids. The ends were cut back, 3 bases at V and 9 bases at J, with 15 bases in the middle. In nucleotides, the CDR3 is TGTGCCAGCAGTTTCGGGGCAGGGGAGCGGCCCCAGCATTTT. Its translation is CASSFGAGERPQHF.

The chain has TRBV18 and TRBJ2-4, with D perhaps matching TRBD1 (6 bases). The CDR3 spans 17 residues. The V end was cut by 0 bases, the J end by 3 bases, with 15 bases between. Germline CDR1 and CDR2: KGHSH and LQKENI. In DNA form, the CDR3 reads TGTGCCAGCTCACCACCCCCGCGGTCAGGGGTCAAAAACATTCAGTACTTC. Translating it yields CASSPPPRSGVKNIQYF.

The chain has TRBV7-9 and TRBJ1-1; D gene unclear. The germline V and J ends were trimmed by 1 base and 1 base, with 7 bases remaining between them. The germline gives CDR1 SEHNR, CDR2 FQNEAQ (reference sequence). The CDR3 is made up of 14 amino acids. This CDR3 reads CASSLVIANTEAFF. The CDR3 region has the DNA TGTGCCAGCAGCTTAGTGATAGCGAACACTGAAGCTTTCTTT.

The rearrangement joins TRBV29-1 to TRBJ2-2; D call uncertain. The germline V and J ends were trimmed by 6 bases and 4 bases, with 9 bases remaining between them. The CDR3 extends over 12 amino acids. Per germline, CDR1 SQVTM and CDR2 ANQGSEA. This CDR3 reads CSVNDRTGELFF. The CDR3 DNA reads TGCAGCGTCAACGACCGCACCGGGGAGCTGTTTTTT.

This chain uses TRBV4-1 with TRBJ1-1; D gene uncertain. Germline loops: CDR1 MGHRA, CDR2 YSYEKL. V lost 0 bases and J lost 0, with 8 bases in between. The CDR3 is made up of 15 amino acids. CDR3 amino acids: CASSQEMVLNTEAFF. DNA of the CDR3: TGCGCCAGCAGCCAAGAAATGGTCCTGAACACTGAAGCTTTCTTT.

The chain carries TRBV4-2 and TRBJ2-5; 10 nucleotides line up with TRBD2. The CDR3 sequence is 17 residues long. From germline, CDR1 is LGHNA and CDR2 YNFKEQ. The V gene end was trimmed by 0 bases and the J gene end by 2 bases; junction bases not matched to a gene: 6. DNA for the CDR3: TGTGCCAGCAGCCAAGATGGGGCTAGCGGGGGTCAAGAGACCCAGTACTTC. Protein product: CASSQDGASGGQETQYF.

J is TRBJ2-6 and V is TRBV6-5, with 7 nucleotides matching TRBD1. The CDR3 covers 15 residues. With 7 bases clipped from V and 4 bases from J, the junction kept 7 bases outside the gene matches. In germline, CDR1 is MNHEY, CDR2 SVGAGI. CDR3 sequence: CASTAGTAGANVLTF. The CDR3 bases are TGTGCCAGCACCGCCGGGACAGCCGGGGCCAACGTCCTGACTTTC.

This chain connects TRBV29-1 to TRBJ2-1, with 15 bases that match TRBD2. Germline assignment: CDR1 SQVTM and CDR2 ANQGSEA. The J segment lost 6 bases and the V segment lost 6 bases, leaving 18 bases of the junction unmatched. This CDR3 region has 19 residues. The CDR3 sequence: CSVEGLAGGFTSLGNEQFF. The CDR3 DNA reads TGCAGCGTCGAGGGACTAGCGGGAGGTTTTACTTCTCTAGGCAATGAGCAGTTCTTC.

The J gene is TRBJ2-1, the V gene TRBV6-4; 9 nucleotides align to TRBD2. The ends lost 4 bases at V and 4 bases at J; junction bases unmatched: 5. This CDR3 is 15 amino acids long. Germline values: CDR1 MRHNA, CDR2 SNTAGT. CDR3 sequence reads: CASSAQREAYNEQFF. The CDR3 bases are TGTGCCAGCAGTGCACAGCGGGAGGCATACAATGAGCAGTTCTTC.

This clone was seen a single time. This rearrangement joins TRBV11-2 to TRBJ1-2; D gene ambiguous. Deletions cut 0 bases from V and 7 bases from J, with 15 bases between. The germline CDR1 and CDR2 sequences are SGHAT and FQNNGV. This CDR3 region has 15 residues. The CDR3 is CASSLEDARASGYTF. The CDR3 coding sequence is TGTGCCAGCAGCTTAGAGGACGCCAGAGCGAGTGGCTACACCTTC.

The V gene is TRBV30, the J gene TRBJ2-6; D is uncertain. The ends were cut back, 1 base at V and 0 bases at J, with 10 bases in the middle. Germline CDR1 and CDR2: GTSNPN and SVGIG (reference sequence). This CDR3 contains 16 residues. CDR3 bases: TGTGCCTGGAGTGAGCCGGGCCTCTCTGGGGCCAACGTCCTGACTTTC. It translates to CAWSEPGLSGANVLTF.

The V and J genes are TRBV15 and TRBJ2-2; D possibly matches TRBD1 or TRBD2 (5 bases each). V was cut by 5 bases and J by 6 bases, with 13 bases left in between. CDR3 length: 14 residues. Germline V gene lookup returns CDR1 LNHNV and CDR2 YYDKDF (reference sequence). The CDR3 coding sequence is TGTGCCACCAGCGCAGGGAGAGAATCCGGGGAGCTGTTTTTT. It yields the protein CATSAGRESGELFF. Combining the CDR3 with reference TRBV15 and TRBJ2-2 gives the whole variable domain DAMVIQNPRYQVTQFGKPVTLSCSQTLNHNVMYWYQQKSSQAPKLLFHYYDKDFNNEADTPDNFQSRRPNTSFCFLDIRSPGLGDTAMYLCATSAGRESGELFFGEGSRLTVL.

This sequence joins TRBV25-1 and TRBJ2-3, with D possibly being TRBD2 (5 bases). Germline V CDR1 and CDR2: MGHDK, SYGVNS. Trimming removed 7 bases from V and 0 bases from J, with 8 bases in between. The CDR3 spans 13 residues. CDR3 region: CASMWESTDTQYF. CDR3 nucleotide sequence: TGTGCCAGCATGTGGGAGAGCACAGATACGCAGTATTTT.

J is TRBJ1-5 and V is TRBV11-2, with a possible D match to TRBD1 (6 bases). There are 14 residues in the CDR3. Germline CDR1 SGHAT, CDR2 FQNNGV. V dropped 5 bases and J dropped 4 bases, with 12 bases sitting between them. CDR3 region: CASSHMDSNQPQHF. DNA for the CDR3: TGTGCCAGCAGCCACATGGACAGTAATCAGCCCCAGCATTTT. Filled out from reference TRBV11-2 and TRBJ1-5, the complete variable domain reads EAGVAQSPRYKIIEKRQSVAFWCNPISGHATLYWYQQILGQGPKLLIQFQNNGVVDDSQLPKDRFSAERLKGVDSTLKIQPAKLEDSAVYLCASSHMDSNQPQHFGDGTRLSIL.

This CDR3 is CASSFHGLAVEQFF. CDR3 DNA: TGTGCCAGCAGTTTCCACGGACTAGCAGTTGAGCAGTTCTTC. The J gene is TRBJ2-1, the V gene TRBV28; 8 bases are a match to TRBD2. The CDR3 length is 14 residues. The J segment lost 9 bases and the V segment lost 3 bases, leaving 7 bases of the junction unmatched. CDR1 is MDHEN and CDR2 is SYDVKM in the germline V gene. The variable domain in full, completed from reference TRBV28 and TRBJ2-1, reads DVKVTQSSRYLVKRTGEKVFLECVQDMDHENMFWYRQDPGLGLRLIYFSYDVKMKEKGDIPEGYSVSREKKERFSLILESASTNQTSMYLCASSFHGLAVEQFFGPGTRLTVL.

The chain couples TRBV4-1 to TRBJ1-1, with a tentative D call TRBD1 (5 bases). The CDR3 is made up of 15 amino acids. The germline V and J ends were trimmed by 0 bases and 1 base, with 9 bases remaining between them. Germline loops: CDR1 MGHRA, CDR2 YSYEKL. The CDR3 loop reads CASSQEGRANTEAFF. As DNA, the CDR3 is TGCGCCAGCAGCCAAGAGGGCAGGGCGAACACTGAAGCTTTCTTT.